These 8 T cell receptor beta chains were all obtained from the same sample, sequenced in a study of shared T cell receptors in the human thymus. Profiled with immunoSEQ multiplex PCR; TCRdb holds only in-frame clones, not every one. Among about 660,000 clones, around 87% were seen once, and the ten largest hold just under 0.0095%. These data also featured in a second study, about human thymus T cells.

Sequencing was carried out using thymocytes. All receptors derive from a boy younger than two with a congenital heart defect.

The rearrangement links TRBV30 to TRBJ1-1; 11 bases are a match to TRBD1. The CDR3 has 17 residues. The junction had 18 bases not matched to a gene; V was cut back by 7 bases and J by 5 bases. Germline V CDR1 and CDR2: GTSNPN, SVGIG (reference sequence). The CDR3 bases are TGTGCCTACTTCCCAGAGTACCGGGACAGGGGGTTAACTGAAGCTTTCTTT. Encoded protein: CAYFPEYRDRGLTEAFF.

V is TRBV7-2 and J is TRBJ2-1; D unclear. V was clipped by 1 base and J by 7 bases, with 11 bases between them. Germline assignment: CDR1 SGHTA and CDR2 FQGNSA. This CDR3 contains 14 residues. CDR3 loop: CASSLDSIPNEQFF. CDR3 DNA: TGTGCCAGCAGCTTAGATAGTATCCCTAATGAGCAGTTCTTC.

The rearrangement uses TRBV6-1 and TRBJ1-2, with TRBD1 matching 7 bases. The CDR3 extends over 12 amino acids. The V and J ends lost 7 bases and 4 bases, in that order; junction bases with no gene match: 3. Germline V CDR1 and CDR2: MNHNS, SASEGT. CDR3 in DNA: TGTGCCAGCACCCGGGACAGCTATGGCTACACCTTC. As protein: CASTRDSYGYTF.

Only one count was recorded for this clone. The V and J genes are TRBV10-3 and TRBJ2-3, with TRBD2 matching 7 bases. In germline, CDR1 is ENHRY, CDR2 SYGVKD. The CDR3 sequence is 14 residues long. Losses at the gene ends were 6 bases for V and 3 bases for J; bases not matched to a gene: 6. CDR3 DNA: TGTGCCATCAGCCAAGCGGGACCAACAGATACGCAGTATTTT. Amino acid sequence: CAISQAGPTDTQYF.

The V call is TRBV5-1, the J call TRBJ2-2; tentative D call: TRBD1 (6 bases). Per germline, CDR1 SGHRS and CDR2 YFSETQ. The CDR3 totals 14 residues. V lost 4 bases, J lost 4 bases, and 11 bases lay in between. CDR3 sequence reads: CASSIQGSTGELFF. The CDR3 DNA sequence: TGCGCCAGCAGCATTCAGGGGAGCACCGGGGAGCTGTTTTTT.

The J gene is TRBJ2-5, the V gene TRBV28; D remains ambiguous. The CDR3 sequence is 11 residues long. V dropped 2 bases and J dropped 5 bases, with 3 bases sitting between them. From germline, CDR1 is MDHEN and CDR2 SYDVKM. The CDR3: CASSLRETQYF. For the CDR3, the DNA is TGTGCCAGCAGTTTACGGGAGACCCAGTACTTC.

This clone was seen once. This chain joins TRBV15 and TRBJ2-1; TRBD2 agrees at 12 bases. This CDR3 contains 17 residues. The V and J ends lost 4 bases and 6 bases, in that order; junction bases with no gene match: 10. CDR1 and CDR2 from the germline V gene are LNHNV and YYDKDF (reference sequence). The CDR3 sequence: CATSNLAGGPVFNEQFF. Written as DNA, the CDR3 is TGTGCCACCAGCAATCTAGCGGGGGGGCCGGTTTTCAATGAGCAGTTCTTC.

The chain combines TRBV10-3 with TRBJ1-6; maybe TRBD1 (5 bases). Germline assignment: CDR1 ENHRY and CDR2 SYGVKD. Trimming cost V 11 bases and J 14 bases, with 16 bases left between them. This CDR3 has 11 residues. Written as DNA, the CDR3 is TGTGCCCCTGACGGGGGGTTGACCCTCCACTTT. This translates into CAPDGGLTLHF.